What follows are 16 T cell receptor beta chains derived from one specimen sequenced in a study of blood T cell repertoires in COVID-19. The assay was immunoSEQ multiplex PCR, and TCRdb's table has in-frame clones only and misses some. Among approximately 100,000 clones, 81% were seen once, and the ten largest hold 9.5% to 12%. Sequencing was carried out using peripheral blood. All receptors derive from a woman of 80 years or more with acute or convalescent COVID-19.

The CDR3 region has the DNA TGTGCCAGCAAGTCCTCGGGTTATAGCAATCAGCCCCAGCATTTT. Translating gives CASKSSGYSNQPQHF. The genes are TRBV28 and TRBJ1-5; D call uncertain. The length of the CDR3 is 15 residues. Per germline, CDR1 MDHEN and CDR2 SYDVKM. V was cut by 7 bases and J by 0 bases, with 13 bases left in between.

The chain carries TRBV5-4 and TRBJ1-2; D unresolved. Trimming stripped 2 bases from V and 5 bases from J, with 10 bases between. CDR1 and CDR2 (germline): SGHNT, YYREEE (reference sequence). The CDR3 is 13 residues long. In nucleotides, the CDR3 is TGTGCCAGCAGCTTACAGCGGTCGTATGGCTACACCTTC. It codes for CASSLQRSYGYTF. The whole variable domain, filled in from reference TRBV5-4 and TRBJ1-2, reads ETGVTQSPTHLIKTRGQQVTLRCSSQSGHNTVSWYQQALGQGPQFIFQYYREEENGRGNFPPRFSGLQFPNYSSELNVNALELDDSALYLCASSLQRSYGYTFGSGTRLTVV.

The V call is TRBV19, the J call TRBJ1-6; D call uncertain. The V gene's germline CDR1 is LNHDA and CDR2 SQIVND (reference sequence). CDR3 length: 14 amino acids. V lost 3 bases to trimming and J lost 10 bases, with 13 bases between them. CDR3 in DNA: TGTGCCAGTAGTATGGGCGGGCGCCAGTCACCCCTCCACTTT. The encoded protein is CASSMGGRQSPLHF.

J is TRBJ1-5 and V is TRBV28; 8 nucleotides match TRBD1. The CDR3 contains 15 residues. The germline V gene encodes CDR1 MDHEN and CDR2 SYDVKM. V dropped 4 bases and J dropped 3; count of bases not matched to a gene: 5. The CDR3 spells CASSYRDRSNQPQHF. Here the CDR3 DNA reads TGTGCCAGCAGTTACCGGGACAGGTCCAATCAGCCCCAGCATTTT. The whole variable domain, filled in from reference TRBV28 and TRBJ1-5, reads DVKVTQSSRYLVKRTGEKVFLECVQDMDHENMFWYRQDPGLGLRLIYFSYDVKMKEKGDIPEGYSVSREKKERFSLILESASTNQTSMYLCASSYRDRSNQPQHFGDGTRLSIL.

The genes are TRBV4-1 and TRBJ1-2, with TRBD1 as a possible D gene (5 bases). V dropped 0 bases and J dropped 7 bases, with 15 bases sitting between them. Germline V gene lookup returns CDR1 MGHRA and CDR2 YSYEKL. The CDR3 spans 15 residues. The CDR3: CASSQDRGFSGGYTF. The CDR3 coding sequence is TGCGCCAGCAGCCAAGATCGGGGGTTCTCTGGTGGCTACACCTTC.

V gene TRBV28 combines with J gene TRBJ2-3, with 7 bases fitting TRBD2. Germline loops: CDR1 MDHEN, CDR2 SYDVKM. The junction had 4 bases not matched to a gene; V was cut back by 4 bases and J by 0 bases. The CDR3 consists of 15 residues. The CDR3 DNA reads TGTGCCAGCAGTTCCGGGGGGACTAGCACAGATACGCAGTATTTT. Its protein product is CASSSGGTSTDTQYF. Full variable domain (rest looked up from reference TRBV28 and TRBJ2-3): DVKVTQSSRYLVKRTGEKVFLECVQDMDHENMFWYRQDPGLGLRLIYFSYDVKMKEKGDIPEGYSVSREKKERFSLILESASTNQTSMYLCASSSGGTSTDTQYFGPGTRLTVL.

The genes are TRBV7-9 and TRBJ1-3; D not resolved. Germline CDR1 SEHNR, CDR2 FQNEAQ (reference sequence). With 6 bases removed from V and 1 base from J, the gap between germline ends came to 10 bases. The CDR3 extends over 14 amino acids. CDR3 nucleotide sequence: TGTGCCAGCAGGCCTGACTCTTCTGGAAACACCATATATTTT. As protein: CASRPDSSGNTIYF.

The J gene is TRBJ2-3, the V gene TRBV11-3; unclear D gene. CDR3 size: 13 residues. Trimming took off 1 base at V and 6 bases at J, with 8 bases between the two ends. The germline V gene has CDR1 SGHNT and CDR2 YENEEA. The CDR3 DNA reads TGTGCCAGCAGCTTAGGTGTCGGGGATACGCAGTATTTT. Encoded protein: CASSLGVGDTQYF.

This clone was picked up a small number of times. The rearrangement joins TRBV15 to TRBJ2-3, with 8 bases identical to TRBD2. J was trimmed by 5 bases and V by 0 bases; bases with no gene match: 7. Germline CDR1 is LNHNV and CDR2 is YYDKDF (reference sequence). The CDR3 sequence is 16 residues long. The CDR3 DNA is TGTGCCACCAGCAGAGATCGGGAGGGCACCGGAGATACGCAGTATTTT. It translates to CATSRDREGTGDTQYF.

The chain recombines TRBV7-9 with TRBJ1-2; 9 bases match TRBD1. The CDR3 consists of 17 residues. Unmatched junction bases numbered 8, after V lost 1 base and J lost 2 bases. Germline CDR1 SEHNR, CDR2 FQNEAQ (reference sequence). The DNA of the CDR3 is TGTGCCAGCAGCTTAGTGTTGGGGACAGGGAGAAACTATGGCTACACCTTC. Protein sequence: CASSLVLGTGRNYGYTF.

The chain has TRBV2 and TRBJ1-2; TRBD1 aligns across 11 bases. V shed 6 bases, J shed 7 bases, and the junction held 4 bases outside the gene matches. From germline, CDR1 is SNHLY and CDR2 FYNNEI. The CDR3 is made up of 13 amino acids. The chain's CDR3 is CASREGTGGGYTF. The CDR3 DNA sequence: TGTGCCAGCAGAGAGGGGACAGGGGGTGGCTACACCTTC.

The chain couples TRBV30 to TRBJ1-6; 9 positions match TRBD1. The CDR3 sequence is 15 residues long. The ends lost 8 bases at V and 2 bases at J; junction bases unmatched: 7. Germline V gives CDR1 GTSNPN, CDR2 SVGIG (reference sequence). The CDR3 DNA sequence: TGTGCCCGCGGACAGGGGATCGCCTATAATTCACCCCTCCACTTT. Encoded protein: CARGQGIAYNSPLHF.

This clone was seen only a few times. The rearrangement uses TRBV2 and TRBJ1-1, with a tentative D call TRBD1 (6 bases). Germline CDR1 and CDR2: SNHLY and FYNNEI. The CDR3 runs 15 residues. V gave up 2 bases and J gave up 2 bases, with 12 bases separating them. CDR3 loop: CASSERRTANTEAFF. In DNA form, the CDR3 reads TGTGCCAGCAGTGAACGCCGGACAGCCAACACTGAAGCTTTCTTT.

The chain carries TRBV3-1 (or the pseudogene TRBV3-2) and TRBJ1-1; D may be TRBD1 (6 bases). Per the germline V gene, CDR1 is LGHDT and CDR2 is YNNKEL (reference sequence). CDR3 length equals 14 residues. V was clipped by 5 bases and J by 2 bases, with 12 bases between them. The CDR3 bases are TGTGCCAGCAGCGGTAGGACAGATAACACTGAAGCTTTCTTT. Its translation is CASSGRTDNTEAFF.

V and J are TRBV28 and TRBJ1-5; D is perhaps TRBD1 (5 bases). Trimming left V 4 bases short and J 4 bases short, with 14 bases between. This CDR3 contains 15 residues. Per germline, CDR1 MDHEN and CDR2 SYDVKM. This CDR3 reads CASSSSQGWNQPQHF. The CDR3 nucleotides read TGTGCCAGCAGTTCCTCCCAGGGTTGGAATCAGCCCCAGCATTTT.

This chain connects TRBV7-9 to TRBJ1-1; D is perhaps TRBD1 (5 bases). V lost 4 bases to trimming and J lost 4 bases, with 16 bases between them. The CDR3 consists of 15 residues. Germline-derived CDR1 and CDR2 are SEHNR and FQNEAQ (reference sequence). The CDR3 DNA sequence: TGTGCCAGCAGCTCCCTGGGGGGAAGAAGCACTGAAGCTTTCTTT. Its protein is CASSSLGGRSTEAFF.